This T cell receptor beta chain was retrieved from a study of blood T cell repertoires in COVID-19 (dated by TCRdb to 2020 to 2021). A note on the overall study: Collaborator samples came from the United States, Italy and Spain and covered acute and convalescent phases of COVID-19. The repertoires were released in a freely available public database intended as a resource for research on the immune response to SARS-CoV-2. The material from the prospective study consisted of cDNA or gDNA derived from T cells, B-cell-depleted T cells, or PBMCs. Sample metadata almost always included a de-identified subject ID, COVID-19 status, age in years and sex. Samples came from the ongoing ImmuneRACE study (first 160 participants) plus 1,254 subjects from 6 global collaborators. Where HLA class I and class II types were available, the types were taken from metadata supplied by the sample provider, not from assay-based typing. The dataset comprised deeply sampled blood TCRbeta repertoires from subjects exposed to, actively infected with, or recovered from COVID-19.

The immunoSEQ Assay, a bias-controlled multiplex PCR, was used to amplify TCRbeta CDR3 regions from genomic DNA. Under the source paper's analysis protocol: The number of nucleated cells in each sample was estimated from the amplification of reference gene primers within the assay. To quantify the absolute abundance of each unique TCRbeta CDR3 rearrangement, sequence reads were collapsed and filtered. For each sample, productive Simpson clonality was calculated by taking the square root of Simpson's diversity index across productive rearrangements. TCRdb stores this immuneACCESS table with in-frame sequences only. Part of the clones is absent; in the studies checked, under half of the shortfall reflects unresolved V genes, and no reason is known for the rest. The DNA gave D and trimming, while V, J and clone size come from that table. The sample table lists about 240,000 clones, about 93% of them with a count of one. Over 0.65% of the sample is held by the ten biggest clonotypes.

Trimming takes 2 bases off V and 5 bases off J; junction bases not matched to a gene: 9. Counted from cysteine to phenylalanine, this CDR3 has 16 amino acids. Only the CDR3 portion is preserved as DNA: 48 bases, with reading frame beginning at the first base. The germline V gene encodes CDR1 SEHNR and CDR2 FQNEAQ (reference sequence). On this clone: Which antigen it targets is not known. No much larger clonotype is one base removed from it; base qualities were not supplied.

At one collaborating source in Seattle, patients were enrolled during active infection and were followed longitudinally through the course of disease. Each collaborating institution followed its own protocols to collect whole blood in K2EDTA tubes. For TCRbeta analysis, collaborators shipped samples as frozen whole blood, isolated PBMCs, or DNA extracted from either of those sample types. The study at large found these results: Clinical and demographic metadata were provided uncurated, with the amount varying by source and participant.

The sequence came from a young man with COVID-19, enrolled during active disease. Sequenced sample: peripheral blood. The chain is assembled from TRBV7-9 and TRBJ2-7; 10 junctional bases match TRBD2. The CDR3 region has the sequence CASSLLQRGGRDEQYF. At the DNA level, the sequence is TGTGCCAGCAGCTTATTGCAGCGGGGGGGCCGGGACGAGCAGTACTTC.